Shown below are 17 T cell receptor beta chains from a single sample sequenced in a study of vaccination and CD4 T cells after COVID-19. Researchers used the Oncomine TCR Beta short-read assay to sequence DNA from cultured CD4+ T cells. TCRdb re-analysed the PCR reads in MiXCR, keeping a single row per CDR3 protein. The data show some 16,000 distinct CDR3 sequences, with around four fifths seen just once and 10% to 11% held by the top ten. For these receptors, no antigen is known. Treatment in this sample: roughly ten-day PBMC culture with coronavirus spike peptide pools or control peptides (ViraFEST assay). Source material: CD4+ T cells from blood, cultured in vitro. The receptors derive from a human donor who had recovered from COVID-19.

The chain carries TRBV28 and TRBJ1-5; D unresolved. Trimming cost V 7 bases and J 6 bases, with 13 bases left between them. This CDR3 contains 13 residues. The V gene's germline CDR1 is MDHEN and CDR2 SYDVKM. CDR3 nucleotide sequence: TGTGCCAGCAACCCGCGGGGTGGTCAGCCCCAGCATTTT. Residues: CASNPRGGQPQHF.

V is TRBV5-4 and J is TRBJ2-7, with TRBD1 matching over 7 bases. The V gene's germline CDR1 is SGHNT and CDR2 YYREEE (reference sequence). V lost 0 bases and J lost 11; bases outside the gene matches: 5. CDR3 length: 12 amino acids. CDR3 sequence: CASSLGRGQKYF. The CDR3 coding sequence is TGTGCCAGCAGCTTGGGAAGGGGACAGAAGTACTTC.

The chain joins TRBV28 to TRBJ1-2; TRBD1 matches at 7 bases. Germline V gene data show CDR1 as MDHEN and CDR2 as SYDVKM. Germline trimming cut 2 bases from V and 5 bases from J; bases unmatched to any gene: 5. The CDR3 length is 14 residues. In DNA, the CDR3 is TGTGCCAGCAGTTTAGGGGGACAGTTTTATGGCTACACCTTC. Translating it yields CASSLGGQFYGYTF.

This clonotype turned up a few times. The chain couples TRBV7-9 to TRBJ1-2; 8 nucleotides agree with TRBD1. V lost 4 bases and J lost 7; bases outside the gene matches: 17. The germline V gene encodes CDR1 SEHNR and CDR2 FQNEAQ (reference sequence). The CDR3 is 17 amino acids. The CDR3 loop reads CASSSPPRGRGSGGYTF. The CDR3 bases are TGTGCCAGCAGCTCGCCACCCAGGGGGCGAGGATCGGGTGGCTACACCTTC.

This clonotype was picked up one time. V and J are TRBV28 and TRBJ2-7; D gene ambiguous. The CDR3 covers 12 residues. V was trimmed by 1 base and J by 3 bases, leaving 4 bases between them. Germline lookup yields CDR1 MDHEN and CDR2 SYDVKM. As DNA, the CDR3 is TGTGCCAGCAGTTTATCATTCTACGAGCAGTACTTC. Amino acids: CASSLSFYEQYF. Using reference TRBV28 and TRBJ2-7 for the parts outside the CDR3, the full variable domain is DVKVTQSSRYLVKRTGEKVFLECVQDMDHENMFWYRQDPGLGLRLIYFSYDVKMKEKGDIPEGYSVSREKKERFSLILESASTNQTSMYLCASSLSFYEQYFGPGTRLTVT.

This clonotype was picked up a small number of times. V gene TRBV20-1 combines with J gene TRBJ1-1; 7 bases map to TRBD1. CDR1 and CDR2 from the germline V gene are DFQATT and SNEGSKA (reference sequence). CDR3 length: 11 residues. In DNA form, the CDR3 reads TGCAGCACGACAGGGCACACTGAAGCTTTCTTT. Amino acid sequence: CSTTGHTEAFF.

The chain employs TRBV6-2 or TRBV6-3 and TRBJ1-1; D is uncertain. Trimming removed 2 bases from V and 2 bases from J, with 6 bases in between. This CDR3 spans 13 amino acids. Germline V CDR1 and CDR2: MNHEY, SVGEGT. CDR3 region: CASSYQTNTEAFF. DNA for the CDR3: TGTGCCAGCAGTTACCAGACTAACACTGAAGCTTTCTTT.

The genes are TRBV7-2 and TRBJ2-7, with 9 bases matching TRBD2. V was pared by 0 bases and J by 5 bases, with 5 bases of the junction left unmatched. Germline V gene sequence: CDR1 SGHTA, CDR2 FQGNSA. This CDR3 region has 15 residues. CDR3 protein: CASSLASGRPDEQYF. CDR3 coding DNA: TGTGCCAGCAGCTTAGCGAGCGGGAGGCCGGACGAGCAGTACTTC. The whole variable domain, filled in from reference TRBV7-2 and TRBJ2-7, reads GAGVSQSPSNKVTEKGKDVELRCDPISGHTALYWYRQSLGQGLEFLIYFQGNSAPDKSGLPSDRFSAERTGGSVSTLTIQRTQQEDSAVYLCASSLASGRPDEQYFGPGTRLTVT.

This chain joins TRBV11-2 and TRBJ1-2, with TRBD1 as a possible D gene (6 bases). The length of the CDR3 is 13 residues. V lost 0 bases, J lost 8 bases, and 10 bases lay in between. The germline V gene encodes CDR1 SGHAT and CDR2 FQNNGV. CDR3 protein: CASSLDRGRGYTF. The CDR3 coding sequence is TGTGCCAGCAGCTTAGATAGGGGGAGAGGCTACACCTTC.

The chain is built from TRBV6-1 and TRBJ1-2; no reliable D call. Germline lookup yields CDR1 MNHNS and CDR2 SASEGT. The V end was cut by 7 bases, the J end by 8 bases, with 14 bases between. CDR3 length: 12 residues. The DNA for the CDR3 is TGTGCCAGCACGCCGGCGGGATGGGGCTACACCTTC. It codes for CASTPAGWGYTF.

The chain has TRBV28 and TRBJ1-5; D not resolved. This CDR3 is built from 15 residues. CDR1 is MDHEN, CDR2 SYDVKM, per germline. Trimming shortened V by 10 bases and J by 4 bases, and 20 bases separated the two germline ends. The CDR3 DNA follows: TGTGCCACCAAACTGGAGGGCGCTACTAATCAGCCCCAGCATTTT. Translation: CATKLEGATNQPQHF.

The CDR3 sequence: CATSIKGNQPQHF. DNA of the CDR3: TGTGCCACCAGCATCAAGGGCAATCAGCCCCAGCATTTT. The chain joins TRBV15 to TRBJ1-5; D remains unclear. Per germline, CDR1 LNHNV and CDR2 YYDKDF (reference sequence). The ends were cut back, 4 bases at V and 2 bases at J, with 6 bases in the middle. The CDR3 loop spans 13 amino acids.

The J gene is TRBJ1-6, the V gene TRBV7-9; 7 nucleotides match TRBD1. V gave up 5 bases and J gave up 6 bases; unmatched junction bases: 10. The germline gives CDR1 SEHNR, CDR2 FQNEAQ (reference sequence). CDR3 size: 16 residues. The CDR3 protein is CASSARQGSVNSPLHF. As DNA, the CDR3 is TGTGCCAGCAGCGCCCGACAGGGCTCTGTTAATTCACCCCTCCACTTT.

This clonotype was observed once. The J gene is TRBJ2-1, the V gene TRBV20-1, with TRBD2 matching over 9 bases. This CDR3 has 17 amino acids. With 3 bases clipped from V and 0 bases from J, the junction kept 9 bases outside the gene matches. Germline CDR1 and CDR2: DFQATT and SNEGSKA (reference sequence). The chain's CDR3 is CSASLLAGLGSYNEQFF. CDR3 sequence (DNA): TGCAGTGCTAGTCTTCTAGCGGGACTTGGCTCCTACAATGAGCAGTTCTTC.

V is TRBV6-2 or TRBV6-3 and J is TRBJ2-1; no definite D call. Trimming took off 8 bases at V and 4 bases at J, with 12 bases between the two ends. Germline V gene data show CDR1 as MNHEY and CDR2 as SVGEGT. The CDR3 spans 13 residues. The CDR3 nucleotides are TGTGCCAGCCAGCGATCGGTTTACAATGAGCAGTTCTTC. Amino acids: CASQRSVYNEQFF.

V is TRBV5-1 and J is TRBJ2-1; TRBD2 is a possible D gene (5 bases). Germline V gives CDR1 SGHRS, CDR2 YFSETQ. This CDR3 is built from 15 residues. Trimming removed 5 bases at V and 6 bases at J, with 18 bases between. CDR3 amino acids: CASRNDRGPVNEQFF. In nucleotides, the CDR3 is TGCGCCAGCAGAAACGATCGGGGTCCGGTCAATGAGCAGTTCTTC.

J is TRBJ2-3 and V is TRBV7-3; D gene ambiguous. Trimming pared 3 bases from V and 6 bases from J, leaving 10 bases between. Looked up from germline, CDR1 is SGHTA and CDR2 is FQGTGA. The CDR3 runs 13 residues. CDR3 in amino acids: CASSFRAADTQYF. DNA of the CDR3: TGTGCCAGCAGCTTCCGCGCGGCCGATACGCAGTATTTT.